These T cell receptor beta chains were read from a single sample in a study of response to subunit inactivated influenza vaccine. MiXCR was run by TCRdb on the RT-PCR reads, yielding one entry per CDR3 protein. Of roughly 700,000 distinct CDR3 sequences listed, roughly 14% were seen once; the top ten hold 6% to 7%. The sequencing here drew on PBMCs from blood, taken around two weeks before vaccination. Receptor source: a man between 45 and 60 years old who received an inactivated influenza vaccine. Each CDR3 is given without its conserved first and last residue.

V: TRBV5-1; CDR3: ASSPTGTGLNRDYEQY
V: TRBV2; CDR3: ASGTGPLTSTNEKLF
V: TRBV3-1; CDR3: ASSHRSEKLF
V: TRBV6-2/TRBV6-3; CDR3: ASTTFSRGDTEAF
V: TRBV20-1; CDR3: SGRSGNTGELF
V: TRBV12-3/TRBV12-4; CDR3: ASSLAGRPYEQY
V: TRBV7-2; CDR3: ASSLQGSTDTQY
V: TRBV12-3/TRBV12-4; CDR3: ASRQGARSPLH
V: TRBV29-1; CDR3: SVEDRRTASSYEQY
V: TRBV20-1; CDR3: SALPTDTQY
V: TRBV3-1; CDR3: ASSQGVGSNEQF
V: TRBV4-2; CDR3: ASSQRQQGYEQY
V: TRBV10-3; CDR3: AITLGGGYGYT
V: TRBV5-1; CDR3: ASTQDSGANVLT
V: TRBV12-3/TRBV12-4; CDR3: ASSFNLRTAGEQY
V: TRBV12-3/TRBV12-4; CDR3: ASRPGEGFTDTQY
V: TRBV2; CDR3: ASSETSGRTGELF
V: TRBV7-9; CDR3: ASSPGTASLETQY
V: TRBV12-3/TRBV12-4; CDR3: ASTGNSLNTEAF
V: TRBV10-3; CDR3: AISGLAGGQETQY
V: TRBV2; CDR3: ASSERGTRSSYNEQF
V: TRBV27; CDR3: ASSSLAGFEEQY